These 29 T cell receptor beta chains were all obtained from the same sample, sequenced in a study of T-cell memory formation after mild COVID-19. Using its own MiXCR run on the 5' RACE reads, TCRdb lists one record per CDR3 protein. The sample yields around 27,000 distinct CDR3 sequences, less than 7.5% seen once. Material: PBMCs or a T cell subset sorted from them (not recorded which). These TCRs come from an adult woman who had mild COVID-19 (a few samples of this study predate the infection). Cell type and time point are not known.

The table lists this clonotype with many counts. V usage is TRBV11-3 and J usage is TRBJ2-7, with 8 bases lining up with TRBD1. Germline V gene sequence: CDR1 SGHNT, CDR2 YENEEA. The CDR3 is 14 amino acids. V trimming: 5 bases; J trimming: 6 bases; junction bases outside the gene matches: 9. This CDR3 reads CASSHYRGTGEQYF. In nucleotides, the CDR3 is TGTGCCAGCAGCCATTACAGGGGGACTGGCGAGCAGTACTTC.

This clonotype came up many times. J is TRBJ2-7 and V is TRBV20-1, with D perhaps matching TRBD2 (6 bases). Germline V gives CDR1 DFQATT, CDR2 SNEGSKA (reference sequence). The length of the CDR3 is 11 residues. V gave up 5 bases and J gave up 9 bases, with 14 bases separating them. This CDR3 reads CSAQDYPGQYF. DNA for the CDR3: TGCAGTGCTCAGGACTACCCGGGGCAGTACTTC.

This clonotype was seen repeatedly, ten times or more. The chain joins TRBV4-3 to TRBJ2-1; D tentatively reads TRBD1 or TRBD2 (6 bases each). The V gene's germline CDR1 is LGHNA and CDR2 YSLEER. V shed 1 base and J shed 6 bases, with 13 bases lying between them. The CDR3 sequence is 15 residues long. CDR3 nucleotides: TGCGCCAGCAGCCAAGCTCGAAAGGGGGGCAATGAGCAGTTCTTC. Its protein is CASSQARKGGNEQFF.

This clonotype was seen many times. This chain joins TRBV5-1 and TRBJ2-3; D is possibly TRBD1 (6 bases). The CDR3 is 14 amino acids. Trimming took 5 bases from V and 0 from J, leaving 10 bases between them. The germline V gene has CDR1 SGHRS and CDR2 YFSETQ. The CDR3 spells CASRSGQSTDTQYF. The CDR3 DNA reads TGCGCCAGCAGATCTGGACAGAGCACAGATACGCAGTATTTT.

Ten or more counts support this clonotype. The chain carries TRBV30 and TRBJ1-5, with D unclear. This CDR3 region has 13 residues. V shed 5 bases and J shed 2 bases, with 10 bases lying between them. Germline CDR1 is GTSNPN and CDR2 is SVGIG (reference sequence). The CDR3 spells CAWGRRGNQPQHF. CDR3 DNA sequence: TGTGCCTGGGGGCGGAGGGGCAATCAGCCCCAGCATTTT.

This clonotype was recorded many times. The J gene is TRBJ2-6, the V gene TRBV11-2; D unresolved. Trimming cost V 3 bases and J 2 bases, with 17 bases left between them. The CDR3 loop spans 18 amino acids. Germline CDR1 SGHAT, CDR2 FQNNGV. The CDR3 region is CASSLFPGVDAGANVLTF. Written as DNA, the CDR3 is TGTGCCAGCAGCTTGTTCCCGGGTGTGGACGCTGGGGCCAACGTCCTGACTTTC.

Ten or more counts support this clonotype. This chain connects TRBV6-1 to TRBJ2-1; 11 nucleotides line up with TRBD2. The CDR3 spans 17 residues. The J segment lost 3 bases and the V segment lost 2 bases, leaving 6 bases of the junction unmatched. Germline CDR1 and CDR2: MNHNS and SASEGT. CDR3 coding DNA: TGTGCCAGCAGTGAAAGGGCTAGCGGGAGGCGCTACAATGAGCAGTTCTTC. Protein sequence: CASSERASGRRYNEQFF.

This clonotype has ten or more counts. The chain has TRBV2 and TRBJ1-1; TRBD1 aligns across 7 bases. The CDR3 spans 12 residues. Unmatched junction bases numbered 5, after V lost 9 bases and J lost 4 bases. CDR1 SNHLY and CDR2 FYNNEI come from the germline V gene. CDR3 sequence reads: CASDRDSTEAFF. In DNA, the CDR3 is TGTGCCAGTGACCGGGACAGCACTGAAGCTTTCTTT.

There are many counts of this clonotype. The rearrangement joins TRBV7-2 to TRBJ1-2; D unresolved. The CDR3 loop spans 15 amino acids. Trimming shortened V by 4 bases and J by 1 base, and 13 bases separated the two germline ends. Germline-derived CDR1 and CDR2 are SGHTA and FQGNSA. CDR3 protein: CASSSGGGLNYGYTF. The DNA of the CDR3 is TGTGCCAGCAGCTCCGGTGGAGGACTTAACTATGGCTACACCTTC. The variable domain in full, with the rest retrieved from reference TRBV7-2 and TRBJ1-2, is GAGVSQSPSNKVTEKGKDVELRCDPISGHTALYWYRQSLGQGLEFLIYFQGNSAPDKSGLPSDRFSAERTGGSVSTLTIQRTQQEDSAVYLCASSSGGGLNYGYTFGSGTRLTVV.

Many counts were recorded for this clonotype. The chain carries TRBV18 and TRBJ2-3, with D uncertain. Trimming left V 4 bases short and J 2 bases short, with 7 bases between. The germline V gene encodes CDR1 KGHSH and CDR2 LQKENI. The CDR3 runs to 13 residues. CDR3 DNA sequence: TGTGCCAGCTCACAAACCTACACAGATACGCAGTATTTT. Translation gives CASSQTYTDTQYF.

This clonotype was seen ten or more times. This rearrangement joins TRBV29-1 to TRBJ2-1, with TRBD2 identical over 7 bases. The length of the CDR3 is 16 residues. CDR1 and CDR2 from the germline V gene are SQVTM and ANQGSEA. J lost 0 bases, V lost 8 bases, and 13 bases had no gene match. The CDR3 DNA reads as TGCAGCCTTCGTTCGTGGGGAGGGCTCTCCTACAATGAGCAGTTCTTC. Encoded protein: CSLRSWGGLSYNEQFF.

This clonotype was counted many times. V gene TRBV27 combines with J gene TRBJ1-5; 7 bases are a match to TRBD1. From germline, CDR1 is MNHEY and CDR2 SMNVEV (reference sequence). The CDR3 extends over 15 amino acids. V was pared by 6 bases and J by 1 base, with 6 bases of the junction left unmatched. In DNA form, the CDR3 reads TGTGCCAGCAGCGAGAACAGGGGAAGCAATCAGCCCCAGCATTTT. It is translated as CASSENRGSNQPQHF.

The sample holds many counts of this clonotype. The chain employs TRBV6-2 or TRBV6-3 and TRBJ2-7; D remains unclear. Germline assignment: CDR1 MNHEY and CDR2 SVGEGT. Trimming removed 2 bases from V and 0 bases from J, with 8 bases in between. The CDR3 covers 14 residues. The CDR3 DNA sequence: TGTGCCAGCAGTTACGACCCCAGCTCCTACGAGCAGTACTTC. Encoded protein: CASSYDPSSYEQYF.

This clonotype was detected ten times or more. The chain recombines TRBV6-5 with TRBJ2-1; 12 bases are shared with TRBD2. This CDR3 has 15 amino acids. V shed 6 bases and J 7 bases; nucleotides not matched to a gene: 7. Germline CDR1 reads MNHEY; CDR2 reads SVGAGI. The CDR3 DNA reads TGTGCCAGCAGGAAGCTAGCGGGAGGGTTAAATGAGCAGTTCTTC. Amino acid sequence: CASRKLAGGLNEQFF.

The DNA for the CDR3 is TGTGCCAGCAGCTGGAGGGGGGGGAGACTAGCGGGATACAATGAGCAGTTCTTC. It encodes CASSWRGGRLAGYNEQFF. The gene calls are TRBV11-2 and TRBJ2-1, with TRBD2 identical over 11 bases. Germline values: CDR1 SGHAT, CDR2 FQNNGV. The CDR3 sequence is 18 residues long. The J segment lost 4 bases and the V segment lost 4 bases, leaving 12 bases of the junction unmatched.

The chain couples TRBV5-8 to TRBJ2-7; TRBD1 might be the D (6 bases). Per the germline V gene, CDR1 is SGHTS and CDR2 is YDEGEE. This CDR3 is 8 amino acids long. CDR3 loop: CASNQGLV. CDR3 coding DNA: TGTGCCAGCAACCAGGGGTTAGTC.

In its sample, this clonotype was seen many times. The chain has TRBV7-6 and TRBJ2-2; possible D gene TRBD1, 5 bases. This CDR3 region has 17 residues. The germline V gene encodes CDR1 SGHVS and CDR2 FNYEAQ. The germline V and J ends were trimmed by 5 bases and 0 bases, with 16 bases remaining between them. This chain's CDR3 is CASSRQGSASNTGELFF. The CDR3 DNA follows: TGTGCCAGCAGCCGTCAGGGATCGGCCTCGAACACCGGGGAGCTGTTTTTT.

In its sample, this clonotype was seen many times. The chain couples TRBV7-9 to TRBJ1-2; D is perhaps TRBD1 (6 bases). This CDR3 contains 13 residues. The V gene's germline CDR1 is SEHNR and CDR2 FQNEAQ (reference sequence). V was clipped by 0 bases and J by 9 bases, with 11 bases between them. Here the CDR3 DNA reads TGTGCCAGCAGCTTAGCGGGACACAGGAGCTACACCTTC. Protein product: CASSLAGHRSYTF. The variable domain in full, completed from reference TRBV7-9 and TRBJ1-2, reads DTGVSQNPRHKITKRGQNVTFRCDPISEHNRLYWYRQTLGQGPEFLTYFQNEAQLEKSRLLSDRFSAERPKGSFSTLEIQRTEQGDSAMYLCASSLAGHRSYTFGSGTRLTVV.

This clonotype has at least ten counts. The chain couples TRBV24-1 to TRBJ1-2, with D unresolved. The CDR3 covers 14 residues. The V and J ends lost 2 bases and 4 bases respectively, with 10 bases between them. The V gene's germline CDR1 is KGHDR and CDR2 SFDVKD. Here the CDR3 reads CATSDYQQGYGYTF. CDR3 nucleotides: TGTGCCACCAGTGATTACCAACAAGGCTATGGCTACACCTTC.

This clonotype was observed many times. The rearrangement links TRBV23-1 to TRBJ2-1, with 9 bases fitting TRBD1. TRBV23-1 is an open reading frame whose function is uncertain. There are 17 residues in the CDR3. V was clipped by 5 bases and J by 8 bases; unmatched bases: 16. This CDR3 reads CASSSRLCGTGIDEQFF. CDR3 sequence (DNA): TGCGCCAGCAGTTCCCGCTTATGCGGGACAGGGATCGATGAGCAGTTCTTC.

This clonotype was recorded many times. One junction end does not reproduce the germline sequence, and a read error may be involved. The chain joins TRBV6-4 to TRBJ2-2; D not certain. The length of the CDR3 is 15 residues. Germline CDR1 MRHNA, CDR2 SNTAGT. The CDR3 bases are TGTCCCAGCAGTCCCTCGGCCTCCTGGACCGGGGAGCTGTTTTTT. This codes for CPSSPSASWTGELFF.

This clonotype was observed at least ten times. V and J are TRBV20-1 and TRBJ2-3; 8 bases fit TRBD2. This CDR3 has 14 amino acids. Germline assignment: CDR1 DFQATT and CDR2 SNEGSKA (reference sequence). V gave up 4 bases and J gave up 6 bases; unmatched junction bases: 9. The CDR3 DNA is TGCAGTGCTACTAACTTCCGGGGGGGCGATACGCAGTATTTT. This codes for CSATNFRGGDTQYF.

This clonotype was recorded at least ten times. The CDR3: CASSLAGQLRYEQYF. The CDR3 nucleotides are TGTGCCAGCAGCTTAGCGGGACAGCTTCGATACGAGCAGTACTTC. V gene TRBV11-3 combines with J gene TRBJ2-7, with TRBD1 matching 7 bases. The CDR3 has 15 residues. With V trimmed by 1 base and J by 4 bases, 7 bases remained unmatched. Germline V gives CDR1 SGHNT, CDR2 YENEEA. The full variable domain, completed using reference TRBV11-3 and TRBJ2-7, is EAGVVQSPRYKIIEKKQPVAFWCNPISGHNTLYWYLQNLGQGPELLIRYENEEAVDDSQLPKDRFSAERLKGVDSTLKIQPAELGDSAVYLCASSLAGQLRYEQYFGPGTRLTVT.

This clonotype occurred many times. The genes are TRBV12-3 or TRBV12-4 and TRBJ2-3; 8 bases are a match to TRBD2. The V segment lost 4 bases and the J segment 8 bases; nucleotides outside the gene matches: 8. The CDR3 extends over 14 amino acids. CDR3 amino acids: CASSSASGSFTQYF. DNA of the CDR3: TGTGCCAGCAGTTCTGCTAGCGGGTCCTTTACGCAGTATTTT.

Many counts were recorded for this clonotype. J is TRBJ2-7 and V is TRBV6-5; possibly TRBD1 for D (7 bases). Germline loops: CDR1 MNHEY, CDR2 SVGAGI. The CDR3 runs 15 residues. V dropped 2 bases and J dropped 4 bases, with 15 bases sitting between them. For the CDR3, the DNA is TGTGCCAGCAGTTACGGCCCAGGGGGAGGATACGAGCAGTACTTC. This encodes CASSYGPGGGYEQYF.

This clonotype was recorded at least ten times. The V gene is TRBV5-4, the J gene TRBJ2-3, with a possible D match to TRBD2 (6 bases). The CDR3 contains 16 residues. Germline loops: CDR1 SGHNT, CDR2 YYREEE (reference sequence). The V end lost 3 bases, the J end lost 7 bases, and 21 bases lay between the germline ends. CDR3 in amino acids: CASSSQAGPRGNTQYF. CDR3 sequence (DNA): TGTGCCAGCAGCTCTCAGGCGGGACCACGGGGAAATACGCAGTATTTT.

This clonotype is medium-sized within its sample. V and J are TRBV24-1 and TRBJ2-7, with 8 bases fitting TRBD1. The CDR3 length is 15 residues. Germline CDR1 reads KGHDR; CDR2 reads SFDVKD. Trimming at V came to 4 bases and at J to 4 bases, leaving 8 bases not matched to a gene. The CDR3 DNA reads as TGTGCCACCAGTGACCGACAGGGGACAAAGTACGAGCAGTACTTC. It is translated as CATSDRQGTKYEQYF.

The sample holds many counts of this clonotype. The chain carries TRBV5-5 and TRBJ2-6, with a possible D match to TRBD2 (6 bases). The V and J ends lost 0 bases and 2 bases respectively, with 12 bases between them. The CDR3 contains 17 residues. The germline gives CDR1 SGHKS, CDR2 YYEKEE (reference sequence). CDR3 sequence: CASSLAAGRTGANVLTF. In DNA form, the CDR3 reads TGTGCCAGCAGCTTGGCCGCAGGGAGGACTGGGGCCAACGTCCTGACTTTC.

This clonotype occurred many times. The rearrangement uses TRBV30 and TRBJ1-5, with D unclear. The CDR3 extends over 13 amino acids. Per the germline V gene, CDR1 is GTSNPN and CDR2 is SVGIG (reference sequence). Trimming stripped 1 base from V and 4 bases from J, with 8 bases between. The DNA of the CDR3 is TGTGCCTGGAGTGCGAAAGGGAATCAGCCCCAGCATTTT. This encodes CAWSAKGNQPQHF.